Presented here are 5 T cell receptor beta chains from one specimen sequenced in a study of blood T cell repertoires in COVID-19. TCRdb keeps only in-frame clones here, not all; method: immunoSEQ multiplex PCR. Found here are roughly 140,000 clones, roughly four fifths of them singletons; the top ten hold 1.5% to 2%. Sample: PBMCs or T cells enriched from blood (not recorded which). These receptors originate from a woman between 18 and 29 years old who had been exposed to COVID-19.

In its sample, this clone was seen a few times. The V call is TRBV9, the J call TRBJ1-1; TRBD1 matches at 8 bases. The CDR3 length is 15 residues. Germline V CDR1 and CDR2: SGDLS, YYNGEE. J was trimmed by 8 bases and V by 3 bases; bases with no gene match: 12. The CDR3 here is CASSETAGTGSEAFF. The DNA for the CDR3 is TGTGCCAGCAGCGAAACCGCCGGGACAGGCTCGGAAGCTTTCTTT.

V usage is TRBV25-1 and J usage is TRBJ1-4; D might be TRBD1 (6 bases). V was pared by 0 bases and J by 0 bases, with 14 bases between. The CDR3 runs 18 residues. Germline assignment: CDR1 MGHDK and CDR2 SYGVNS. CDR3: CASSEYREQGSTNEKLFF. CDR3 coding DNA: TGTGCCAGCAGTGAATATAGGGAACAGGGATCAACTAATGAAAAACTGTTTTTT.

This sequence joins TRBV28 and TRBJ1-2, with a tentative D call TRBD1 (5 bases). The V end lost 5 bases, the J end lost 4 bases, and 17 bases lay between the germline ends. The germline gives CDR1 MDHEN, CDR2 SYDVKM. This CDR3 spans 15 amino acids. The CDR3 DNA reads TGTGCCAGCAGTCACCAGGGTAAAGGGGTCTATGGCTACACCTTC. Translating it yields CASSHQGKGVYGYTF.

This clone showed up just once. The J gene is TRBJ1-6, the V gene TRBV19, with 10 positions matching TRBD1. Trimming at V came to 6 bases and at J to 4 bases, leaving 9 bases not matched to a gene. The CDR3 loop spans 17 amino acids. The germline gives CDR1 LNHDA, CDR2 SQIVND (reference sequence). CDR3 loop: CASRNRQGAKYNSPLHF. CDR3 nucleotide sequence: TGTGCCAGTAGGAACCGACAGGGGGCAAAGTATAATTCACCCCTCCACTTT.

V gene TRBV4-1 combines with J gene TRBJ2-2, with 7 bases that match TRBD2. This CDR3 has 18 amino acids. V lost 4 bases, J lost 6 bases, and 17 bases stayed unmatched. Germline loops: CDR1 MGHRA, CDR2 YSYEKL. The CDR3 spells CASSLSGKMGRVAGELFF. CDR3 nucleotide sequence: TGCGCCAGCAGCCTTTCTGGGAAAATGGGGAGGGTCGCCGGGGAGCTGTTTTTT.